The 17 T cell receptor beta chains below all came from one sample that was sequenced in a study of blood T cell repertoires in COVID-19. Profiled with immunoSEQ multiplex PCR; TCRdb holds only in-frame clones, not every one. The sample has around 250,000 clones, 85% to 90% seen once; the top ten hold around 1.9%. Sequencing input: peripheral blood. The origin of the receptors is a woman aged 55-69 years with COVID-19, enrolled during active disease.

The rearrangement uses TRBV4-1 and TRBJ2-5, with D uncertain. The CDR3 totals 14 residues. Trimming removed 5 bases from V and 5 bases from J, with 15 bases in between. CDR1 is MGHRA and CDR2 is YSYEKL in the germline V gene. CDR3 nucleotide sequence: TGCGCCAGCAGCGAAATTTCTAGTATGGAGACCCAGTACTTC. Protein product: CASSEISSMETQYF.

The chain has TRBV19 and TRBJ1-1, with D possibly being TRBD1 (5 bases). Per germline, CDR1 LNHDA and CDR2 SQIVND (reference sequence). This CDR3 spans 15 amino acids. V was clipped by 5 bases and J by 2 bases, with 15 bases between them. The CDR3: CASSRGTVSNTEAFF. CDR3 coding DNA: TGTGCCAGTAGTCGGGGGACGGTCTCAAACACTGAAGCTTTCTTT.

The V call is TRBV6-2 or TRBV6-3, the J call TRBJ1-2, with 10 positions matching TRBD1. This CDR3 has 18 residues. Trimming removed 0 bases from V and 4 bases from J; junction bases left unmatched: 11. Germline CDR1 reads MNHEY; CDR2 reads SVGEGT. The chain's CDR3 is CASSYSSRTGGIFYGYTF. CDR3 coding DNA: TGTGCCAGCAGTTACTCATCCCGGACAGGGGGTATCTTCTATGGCTACACCTTC.

The chain combines TRBV9 with TRBJ1-6, with 8 bases that match TRBD1. Germline lookup yields CDR1 SGDLS and CDR2 YYNGEE. The CDR3 runs 14 residues. The junction had 3 bases not matched to a gene; V was cut back by 0 bases and J by 10 bases. The CDR3 coding sequence is TGTGCCAGCAGCGTAGGACAGGGGAGATCACCCCTCCACTTT. Translating it yields CASSVGQGRSPLHF.

The V and J genes are TRBV11-2 and TRBJ2-7; D call uncertain. CDR3 length: 15 residues. V lost 0 bases and J lost 3, with 12 bases in between. CDR1 and CDR2 (germline): SGHAT, FQNNGV. The CDR3 coding sequence is TGTGCCAGCAGCTTAGATCTAGAGGAAGGCTACGAGCAGTACTTC. The encoded protein is CASSLDLEEGYEQYF.

V usage is TRBV19 and J usage is TRBJ2-1; 7 bases match TRBD1. V was clipped by 7 bases and J by 6 bases; unmatched bases: 9. Germline V lookup: CDR1 LNHDA, CDR2 SQIVND (reference sequence). The CDR3 has 14 residues. CDR3 region: CASTSTGASNEQFF. In DNA, the CDR3 is TGTGCCAGTACAAGTACAGGGGCTTCCAATGAGCAGTTCTTC.

The rearrangement uses TRBV20-1 and TRBJ1-5; no clear D. The CDR3 extends over 14 amino acids. Trimming shortened V by 3 bases and J by 4 bases, and 13 bases separated the two germline ends. The germline V gene encodes CDR1 DFQATT and CDR2 SNEGSKA (reference sequence). CDR3 sequence reads: CSASIWPQNQPQHF. The DNA for the CDR3 is TGCAGTGCTAGTATCTGGCCGCAGAATCAGCCCCAGCATTTT.

The chain employs TRBV28 and TRBJ2-7, with 9 bases identical to TRBD1. The CDR3 consists of 16 residues. The germline gives CDR1 MDHEN, CDR2 SYDVKM. Germline trimming cut 3 bases from V and 1 base from J; bases unmatched to any gene: 7. The CDR3: CASSFSGQGQSYEQYF. In nucleotides, the CDR3 is TGTGCCAGCAGTTTCTCAGGACAGGGGCAGTCCTACGAGCAGTACTTC.

This clone was seen just once. V and J are TRBV5-4 and TRBJ1-2; D gene unclear. The CDR3 runs 11 residues. V was clipped by 3 bases and J by 7 bases, with 7 bases between them. Germline V CDR1 and CDR2: SGHNT, YYREEE (reference sequence). CDR3 sequence (DNA): TGTGCCAGCAGCTCCTATAGTGGCTACACCTTC. Translated: CASSSYSGYTF.

In its sample, this clone was seen once. The chain combines TRBV4-3 with TRBJ1-2; D remains ambiguous. This CDR3 has 15 amino acids. V dropped 1 base and J dropped 4 bases, with 13 bases sitting between them. The germline V gene encodes CDR1 LGHNA and CDR2 YSLEER. Here the CDR3 DNA reads TGCGCCAGCAGCCAAGGGGCGGGAAGCGGCTATGGCTACACCTTC. It specifies CASSQGAGSGYGYTF.

The chain's CDR3 is CSVEDWQKNIQYF. The CDR3 nucleotides read TGCAGCGTTGAAGATTGGCAGAAAAACATTCAGTACTTC. The V gene is TRBV29-1, the J gene TRBJ2-4; D is uncertain. The V end was cut by 0 bases, the J end by 4 bases, with 7 bases between. Germline CDR1 and CDR2: SQVTM and ANQGSEA. This CDR3 has 13 residues.

The chain is built from TRBV9 and TRBJ2-1; D unresolved. Germline values: CDR1 SGDLS, CDR2 YYNGEE. The V end was cut by 3 bases, the J end by 0 bases, with 10 bases between. The CDR3 consists of 15 residues. The CDR3 nucleotides read TGTGCCAGCAGCGCCGGAGTTAGCTCCTACAATGAGCAGTTCTTC. Protein product: CASSAGVSSYNEQFF.

V gene TRBV15 combines with J gene TRBJ1-1; possibly TRBD1 for D (5 bases). V was trimmed by 0 bases and J by 11 bases, leaving 13 bases between them. Germline CDR1 is LNHNV and CDR2 is YYDKDF (reference sequence). This CDR3 comprises 13 residues. The CDR3 reads CATSRDQAGVAFF. The CDR3 bases are TGTGCCACCAGCAGAGATCAGGCGGGGGTCGCTTTCTTT.

The CDR3 protein is CASSDRANYGYTF. CDR3 bases: TGTGCCAGTAGCGACAGGGCTAACTATGGCTACACCTTC. V gene TRBV19 combines with J gene TRBJ1-2; 7 positions match TRBD1. The CDR3 loop spans 13 amino acids. Germline lookup yields CDR1 LNHDA and CDR2 SQIVND (reference sequence). The V gene end was trimmed by 6 bases and the J gene end by 0 bases; junction bases not matched to a gene: 1.

The chain is built from TRBV9 and TRBJ2-2; tentative D call: TRBD2 (5 bases). The CDR3 spans 14 residues. V lost 4 bases to trimming and J lost 5 bases, with 12 bases between them. Germline-derived CDR1 and CDR2 are SGDLS and YYNGEE. CDR3 in DNA: TGTGCCAGCAGCCCTCCGAGGAGGACCGGGGAGCTGTTTTTT. Amino acids: CASSPPRRTGELFF. The full variable domain, its missing parts supplied by reference TRBV9 and TRBJ2-2, is DSGVTQTPKHLITATGQRVTLRCSPRSGDLSVYWYQQSLDQGLQFLIQYYNGEERAKGNILERFSAQQFPDLHSELNLSSLELGDSALYFCASSPPRRTGELFFGEGSRLTVL.

The chain combines TRBV6-2 or TRBV6-3 with TRBJ1-1; tentative D call: TRBD1 (6 bases). Germline V gene lookup returns CDR1 MNHEY and CDR2 SVGEGT. The CDR3 is 14 residues long. Trimming removed 2 bases from V and 5 bases from J, with 12 bases in between. The CDR3 coding sequence is TGTGCCAGCAGTTACGAGACAGGTTGGACTGAAGCTTTCTTT. The encoded protein is CASSYETGWTEAFF.

The chain is built from TRBV4-3 and TRBJ1-2; D ambiguous. V lost 0 bases and J lost 9, with 14 bases in between. Germline V gene data show CDR1 as LGHNA and CDR2 as YSLEER. The CDR3 totals 14 residues. CDR3 loop: CASSQDGRSTRYTF. CDR3 nucleotide sequence: TGCGCCAGCAGCCAAGATGGGAGGAGCACCCGCTACACCTTC.